The rows below give T cell receptor beta chains drawn from one sample of a study of T cells after yellow fever vaccination. MiXCR, applied by TCRdb to the 5' RACE reads, yields one record per CDR3 protein. The sample has 500,000 to 550,000 distinct CDR3 sequences, 21% seen once. The source material was PBMCs, sampled less than 25 days after the first yellow fever vaccination. The origin of the receptors is a man aged 18 to 30 who received the YFV17D yellow fever vaccine. Both conserved end residues are part of each CDR3. Fields, in order: clone size, D gene, V gene, J gene, CDR3 protein, CDR3 DNA. A D gene is named only where the DNA matches it firmly. For some rows the clone size is stated as once, few or many, or as a class when expanded; others skip it.

-,TRBD1,TRBV6-6,TRBJ1-4,CASSYRDRELFF,TGTGCCAGCAGTTATAGGGACAGGGAACTGTTTTTT
many,-,TRBV4-3,TRBJ2-1,CASSEGTSSYNEQFF,TGCGCCAGCAGCGAGGGCACAAGCTCCTACAATGAGCAGTTCTTC
-,TRBD2,TRBV6-1,TRBJ2-1,CASSTPAGAYNEQFF,TGTGCCAGCAGTACCCCCGCGGGGGCCTACAATGAGCAGTTCTTC
few,-,TRBV5-1,TRBJ2-3,CASSLPPPSGYTDTQYF,TGCGCCAGCAGCCTCCCCCCCCCAAGCGGATACACAGATACGCAGTATTTT
few,-,TRBV7-3,TRBJ2-1,CASNPGVGEQFF,TGTGCCAGCAACCCAGGGGTCGGTGAGCAGTTCTTC
few,-,TRBV12-3/TRBV12-4,TRBJ2-4,CASSLPGSLAKNIQYF,TGTGCCAGCAGTTTGCCAGGTAGCTTAGCCAAAAACATTCAGTACTTC
few,TRBD1,TRBV5-8,TRBJ1-2,CASTTGGLPRVGYTF,TGTGCCAGCACTACAGGGGGGTTGCCTAGGGTCGGCTACACCTTC
-,-,TRBV2,TRBJ2-2,CASKGSPYNTGELFF,TGTGCCAGCAAGGGGTCCCCCTATAACACCGGGGAGCTGTTTTTT
-,-,TRBV3-1,TRBJ2-5,CASSRSGTANQETQYF,TGTGCCAGCAGCCGATCCGGGACGGCCAACCAAGAGACCCAGTACTTC
few,TRBD1,TRBV5-5,TRBJ1-6,CASSLGDRASPLHF,TGTGCCAGCAGCTTGGGGGACAGGGCTTCACCCCTCCACTTT
few,-,TRBV9,TRBJ1-2,CASSVNSVRGYTF,TGTGCCAGCAGCGTAAACAGCGTCAGGGGCTACACCTTC
-,-,TRBV30,TRBJ1-1,CAWTRVGFTEAFF,TGTGCCTGGACCCGGGTCGGTTTCACTGAAGCTTTCTTT
few,-,TRBV6-6,TRBJ2-5,CASAGQIEETQYF,TGTGCCAGCGCCGGACAGATAGAAGAGACCCAGTACTTC
few,-,TRBV4-2,TRBJ2-7,CASSQVSRDEQYF,TGTGCCAGCAGCCAAGTGAGTAGGGACGAGCAGTACTTC
few,TRBD1,TRBV7-2,TRBJ2-2,CASSSGQANTGELFF,TGTGCCAGCAGCTCAGGACAGGCGAACACCGGGGAGCTGTTTTTT
-,TRBD2,TRBV11-1,TRBJ2-1,CASSPRTSGGAAYNEQFF,TGTGCCAGCAGCCCCCGGACTAGCGGGGGGGCCGCCTACAATGAGCAGTTCTTC
few,TRBD1,TRBV12-3/TRBV12-4,TRBJ2-5,CASSSGDRAGETQYF,TGTGCCAGCAGTTCCGGGGACAGGGCCGGAGAGACCCAGTACTTC
few,TRBD2,TRBV7-3,TRBJ2-3,CASSPSGLAGRYTDTQYF,TGTGCCAGCAGCCCCTCCGGTCTAGCGGGGAGATACACAGATACGCAGTATTTT
-,-,TRBV7-9,TRBJ2-2,CASGLGGLWELFF,TGTGCCAGCGGCCTCGGGGGACTCTGGGAGCTGTTTTTT
-,-,TRBV5-1,TRBJ1-4,CASSLGSLATNEKLFF,TGCGCCAGCAGCTTGGGATCCCTTGCGACTAATGAAAAACTGTTTTTT